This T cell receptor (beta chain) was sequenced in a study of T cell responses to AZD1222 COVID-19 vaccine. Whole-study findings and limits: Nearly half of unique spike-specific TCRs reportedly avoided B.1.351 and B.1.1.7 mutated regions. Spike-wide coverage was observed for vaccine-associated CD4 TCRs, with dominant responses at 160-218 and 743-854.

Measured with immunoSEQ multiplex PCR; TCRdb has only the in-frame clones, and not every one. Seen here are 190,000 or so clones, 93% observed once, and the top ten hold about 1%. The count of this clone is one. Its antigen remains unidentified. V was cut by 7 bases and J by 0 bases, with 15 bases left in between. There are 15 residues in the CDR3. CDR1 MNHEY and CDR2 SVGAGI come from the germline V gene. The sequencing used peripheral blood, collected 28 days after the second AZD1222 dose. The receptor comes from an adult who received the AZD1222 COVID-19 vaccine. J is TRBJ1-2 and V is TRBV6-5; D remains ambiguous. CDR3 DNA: TGTGCCAGCAATCCCTCCGGATTAGCTAACTATGGCTACACCTTC. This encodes CASNPSGLANYGYTF.